This entry concerns a single T cell receptor (beta chain). The antigen is not known. The CDR3 has 16 residues. Germline lookup yields CDR1 SGHAT and CDR2 FQNNGV. J was trimmed by 5 bases and V by 5 bases; bases with no gene match: 9. This entry is derived from a study of T cell responses to AZD1222 COVID-19 vaccine. Study observations and caveats: White British ancestry dominated among donors, who included more females, and clonal diversity was possibly underestimated. Repertoires were sampled only after the peak T cell response. Across spike, vaccine-associated CD4 TCRs were found, dominant at 160-218 and 743-854. Elevations in Spike-specific TCR breadth and depth followed administration of two AZD1222 doses.

TCRdb's copy holds only in-frame clones and misses some; the assay was immunoSEQ multiplex PCR. The table has about 130,000 clones, approximately 94% seen once. This chain uses TRBV11-2 with TRBJ2-1, with 10 bases aligning to TRBD2. This receptor was identified in an adult in good health. This specimen was peripheral blood, taken on day 0 of AZD1222 vaccination. The CDR3 region has the DNA TGTGCCAGCAGCCTCCATAGCGGGAGGAAAAACAATGAGCAGTTCTTC. This gives the protein CASSLHSGRKNNEQFF.